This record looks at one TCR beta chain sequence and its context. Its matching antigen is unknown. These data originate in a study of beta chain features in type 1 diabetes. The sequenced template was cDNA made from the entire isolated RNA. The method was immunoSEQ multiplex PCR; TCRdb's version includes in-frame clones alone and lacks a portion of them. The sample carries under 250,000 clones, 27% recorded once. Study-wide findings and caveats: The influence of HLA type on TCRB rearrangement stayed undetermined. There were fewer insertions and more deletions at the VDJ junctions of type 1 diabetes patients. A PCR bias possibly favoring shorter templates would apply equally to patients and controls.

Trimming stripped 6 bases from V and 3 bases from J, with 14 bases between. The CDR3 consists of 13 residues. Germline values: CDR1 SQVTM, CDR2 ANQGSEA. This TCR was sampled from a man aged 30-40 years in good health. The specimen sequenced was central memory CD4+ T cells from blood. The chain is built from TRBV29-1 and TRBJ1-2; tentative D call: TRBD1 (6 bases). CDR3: CSVQGNSDYGYTF. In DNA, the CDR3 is TGCAGCGTCCAGGGGAATTCCGACTATGGCTACACCTTC.